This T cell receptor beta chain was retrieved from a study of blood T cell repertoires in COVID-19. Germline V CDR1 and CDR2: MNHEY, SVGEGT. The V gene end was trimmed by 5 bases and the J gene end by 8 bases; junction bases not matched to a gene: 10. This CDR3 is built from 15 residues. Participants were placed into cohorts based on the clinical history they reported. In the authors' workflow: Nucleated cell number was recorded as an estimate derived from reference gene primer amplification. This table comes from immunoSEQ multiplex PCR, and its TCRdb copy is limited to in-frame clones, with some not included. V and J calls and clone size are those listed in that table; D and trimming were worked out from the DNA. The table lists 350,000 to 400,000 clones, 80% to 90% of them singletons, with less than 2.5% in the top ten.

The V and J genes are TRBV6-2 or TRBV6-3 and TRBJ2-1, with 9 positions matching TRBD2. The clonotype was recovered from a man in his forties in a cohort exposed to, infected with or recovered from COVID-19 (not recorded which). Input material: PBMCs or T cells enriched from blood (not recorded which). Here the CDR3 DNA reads TGTGCCAGCAGTACCGGACTAGCGAGGGGCGATGAGCAGTTCTTC. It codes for CASSTGLARGDEQFF.